The 32 T cell receptor beta chains presented below share a single source sample, sequenced in a study of T-cell memory formation after mild COVID-19. TCRdb re-called the 5' RACE reads through MiXCR, storing one row per CDR3 protein. The table shows around 470,000 distinct CDR3 sequences, with around 20% occurring only once. The specimen sequenced was PBMCs or a T cell subset sorted from them (not recorded which). Receptor source: an adult woman who had mild COVID-19 (a few samples of this study predate the infection). Cell type and time point are not known.

This clonotype was recorded a few times. This sequence joins TRBV7-9 and TRBJ2-2, with D unclear. This CDR3 is built from 11 residues. Germline assignment: CDR1 SEHNR and CDR2 FQNEAQ (reference sequence). Trimming cost V 6 bases and J 6 bases, with 5 bases left between them. In DNA, the CDR3 is TGTGCCAGCAGTATATCCGGGGAGCTGTTTTTT. This translates into CASSISGELFF.

This clonotype was counted ten times or more. The junction shows a germline mismatch at one end, possibly a read error. V gene TRBV5-1 combines with J gene TRBJ1-1; unclear D gene. CDR3 length: 13 residues. Per the germline V gene, CDR1 is SGHRS and CDR2 is YFSETQ. The CDR3 is CASSLWGNTEAFF. CDR3 coding DNA: TGTGCCAGCAGCTTATGGGGGAACACTGAAGCTTTCTTT.

This clonotype was detected a few times. V usage is TRBV29-1 and J usage is TRBJ2-5; 12 bases map to TRBD2. Germline values: CDR1 SQVTM, CDR2 ANQGSEA. V shed 7 bases and J 4 bases; nucleotides not matched to a gene: 1. The CDR3 contains 12 residues. DNA for the CDR3: TGCAGCGGGACTAGCGGGGTAGAGACCCAGTACTTC. It codes for CSGTSGVETQYF.

This clonotype appeared a few times. This chain joins TRBV6-6 and TRBJ2-3; D gene unclear. V was trimmed by 2 bases and J by 0 bases, leaving 9 bases between them. This CDR3 has 15 residues. In germline, CDR1 is MNHNY, CDR2 SVGAGI (reference sequence). The CDR3 sequence: CASSYAVGSTDTQYF. For the CDR3, the DNA is TGTGCCAGCAGTTACGCGGTCGGGAGCACAGATACGCAGTATTTT.

The chain employs TRBV20-1 and TRBJ2-7; TRBD1 matches 7 bases. CDR3 length: 11 amino acids. Trimming at V came to 6 bases and at J to 9 bases, leaving 8 bases not matched to a gene. Germline CDR1 reads DFQATT; CDR2 reads SNEGSKA (reference sequence). The CDR3 reads CSAGQAGGQYF. CDR3 in DNA: TGCAGTGCAGGACAGGCCGGCGGGCAGTACTTC.

This clonotype was seen more than once but under ten times. The chain uses TRBV29-1 and TRBJ2-1; the D gene could be TRBD1 or TRBD2 (5 bases each). V was trimmed by 3 bases and J by 10 bases, leaving 19 bases between them. This CDR3 has 14 amino acids. Germline V gene data show CDR1 as SQVTM and CDR2 as ANQGSEA. The DNA of the CDR3 is TGCAGCGTTGATTCCGGGACCGGGATATACGAGCAGTTCTTC. This codes for CSVDSGTGIYEQFF.

The chain is built from TRBV5-1 and TRBJ2-7; 8 bases align to TRBD1. V dropped 4 bases and J dropped 4; count of bases not matched to a gene: 10. Germline V gene lookup returns CDR1 SGHRS and CDR2 YFSETQ. The CDR3 length is 15 residues. This CDR3 reads CASSRGQAGKYEQYF. Here the CDR3 DNA reads TGCGCCAGCAGCAGGGGACAGGCCGGGAAGTACGAGCAGTACTTC.

In its sample, this clonotype was seen many times. The V call is TRBV7-9, the J call TRBJ2-1, with TRBD2 as a possible D gene (5 bases). Deletions cut 5 bases from V and 9 bases from J, with 11 bases between. The CDR3 is 12 amino acids. Germline V gene sequence: CDR1 SEHNR, CDR2 FQNEAQ (reference sequence). The CDR3 loop reads CASSLNGVEQFF. As DNA, the CDR3 is TGTGCCAGCAGCCTTAACGGGGTTGAGCAGTTCTTC.

The chain couples TRBV4-1 to TRBJ2-7; 7 nucleotides agree with TRBD2. With 3 bases clipped from V and 0 bases from J, the junction kept 8 bases outside the gene matches. The CDR3 length is 16 residues. Germline V gene data show CDR1 as MGHRA and CDR2 as YSYEKL. CDR3 DNA sequence: TGCGCCAGCAGCCAGAATCTAGCGGAACTCTCCTACGAGCAGTACTTC. Translated: CASSQNLAELSYEQYF.

This clonotype turned up a few times. This CDR3 reads CASSLSVGWEKLFF. The CDR3 DNA reads TGTGCCAGCAGCTTATCTGTCGGGTGGGAAAAACTGTTTTTT. The rearrangement joins TRBV7-9 to TRBJ1-4, with D uncertain. The CDR3 is 14 amino acids. Trimming pared 2 bases from V and 8 bases from J, leaving 12 bases between. CDR1 is SEHNR and CDR2 is FQNEAQ in the germline V gene (reference sequence).

This clonotype was recorded a few times. The V gene is TRBV5-1, the J gene TRBJ2-7, with 8 bases fitting TRBD1. Trimming removed 1 base from V and 4 bases from J; junction bases left unmatched: 10. The CDR3 is 16 residues long. Germline V gene data show CDR1 as SGHRS and CDR2 as YFSETQ. The CDR3 reads CASSLTVTGGNYEQYF. CDR3 sequence (DNA): TGCGCCAGCAGCTTGACTGTTACAGGGGGGAATTACGAGCAGTACTTC.

The table lists this clonotype with a few counts. The rearrangement uses TRBV7-6 and TRBJ2-7, with D tentatively TRBD2 (5 bases). Germline CDR1 and CDR2: SGHVS and FNYEAQ. The V gene lost 5 bases and the J gene lost 3 bases, with 17 bases spanning the gap. The CDR3 has 15 amino acids. The CDR3 sequence: CASSPILGSFYEQYF. CDR3 sequence (DNA): TGTGCCAGCAGCCCCATACTGGGGAGTTTCTACGAGCAGTACTTC.

V is TRBV3-1 and J is TRBJ2-7; unclear D gene. The CDR3 spans 13 residues. V was trimmed by 4 bases and J by 7 bases, leaving 14 bases between them. CDR1 and CDR2 from the germline V gene are LGHDT and YNNKEL (reference sequence). The CDR3 region has the DNA TGTGCCAGCAGCCCGAGGACGGTGGGGGAGCAGTACTTC. Encoded protein: CASSPRTVGEQYF.

There are many counts of this clonotype. This chain links TRBV5-1 with TRBJ2-7, with a possible D match to TRBD2 (5 bases). V lost 4 bases and J lost 7, with 15 bases in between. The germline V gene encodes CDR1 SGHRS and CDR2 YFSETQ. The CDR3 is made up of 13 amino acids. CDR3 in DNA: TGCGCCAGCAGCCTCGGGTCGCCGGGGGAGCAGTACTTC. It yields the protein CASSLGSPGEQYF.

The chain joins TRBV12-3 or TRBV12-4 to TRBJ2-7; 10 nucleotides line up with TRBD1. This CDR3 region has 15 residues. The V segment lost 6 bases and the J segment 0 bases; nucleotides outside the gene matches: 5. CDR3 residues: CASSTGTGVSYEQYF. CDR3 coding DNA: TGTGCCAGCAGCACCGGGACAGGGGTCTCCTACGAGCAGTACTTC.

This clonotype has only a few counts. The chain has TRBV15 and TRBJ1-1, with TRBD1 as a possible D gene (6 bases). CDR3 length equals 18 residues. Germline CDR1 LNHNV, CDR2 YYDKDF (reference sequence). The ends were cut back, 3 bases at V and 0 bases at J, with 20 bases in the middle. In DNA, the CDR3 is TGTGCCACCAGCAGCTCCTCCGGGACATACTTCATGAACACTGAAGCTTTCTTT. It codes for CATSSSSGTYFMNTEAFF.

This clonotype has only a few counts. The chain links TRBV7-9 to TRBJ1-2, with D unclear. The CDR3 extends over 15 amino acids. CDR1 and CDR2 from the germline V gene are SEHNR and FQNEAQ (reference sequence). V was cut by 5 bases and J by 0 bases, with 13 bases left in between. The chain's CDR3 is CASSRESVANYGYTF. The CDR3 nucleotides are TGTGCCAGCAGCCGGGAGTCCGTAGCTAACTATGGCTACACCTTC.

The chain links TRBV15 to TRBJ1-2; 7 bases line up with TRBD1. The ends lost 3 bases at V and 0 bases at J; junction bases unmatched: 7. The CDR3 has 16 residues. Germline V gene sequence: CDR1 LNHNV, CDR2 YYDKDF (reference sequence). CDR3 DNA: TGTGCCACCAGCAGCCAGAGGGACAGAGCTAACTATGGCTACACCTTC. Its translation: CATSSQRDRANYGYTF. The complete variable domain, with remaining parts taken from reference TRBV15 and TRBJ1-2, reads DAMVIQNPRYQVTQFGKPVTLSCSQTLNHNVMYWYQQKSSQAPKLLFHYYDKDFNNEADTPDNFQSRRPNTSFCFLDIRSPGLGDTAMYLCATSSQRDRANYGYTFGSGTRLTVV.

The V and J genes are TRBV5-1 and TRBJ2-7; D perhaps matches TRBD2 (6 bases). The V end was cut by 1 base, the J end by 3 bases, with 17 bases between. The CDR3 sequence is 16 residues long. The germline gives CDR1 SGHRS, CDR2 YFSETQ. DNA for the CDR3: TGCGCCAGCAGCTTGAAGACTAGGTCGGTGGACTACGAGCAGTACTTC. Translating it yields CASSLKTRSVDYEQYF.

The V gene is TRBV7-2, the J gene TRBJ2-5; D gene unclear. V lost 0 bases and J 5 bases, leaving 10 bases between the germline ends. This CDR3 region has 14 residues. Germline CDR1 is SGHTA and CDR2 is FQGNSA. The CDR3 region is CASSLAAHGETQYF. The CDR3 nucleotides are TGTGCCAGCAGCTTAGCAGCGCATGGGGAGACCCAGTACTTC.

This clonotype was detected only a few times. This chain joins TRBV24-1 and TRBJ2-1; D is unclear. The germline V gene has CDR1 KGHDR and CDR2 SFDVKD. The CDR3 consists of 17 residues. V lost 6 bases and J lost 0, with 17 bases in between. The CDR3 coding sequence is TGTGCCACCAGTTCCCAACGATGGCAGAGCTCCTACAATGAGCAGTTCTTC. As protein: CATSSQRWQSSYNEQFF.

The chain carries TRBV6-5 and TRBJ2-5; no clear D gene. The V end was cut by 0 bases, the J end by 1 base, with 12 bases between. The germline V gene has CDR1 MNHEY and CDR2 SVGAGI. This CDR3 region has 16 residues. The CDR3 reads CASSYSGYSAQETQYF. The CDR3 DNA follows: TGTGCCAGCAGTTACTCAGGGTATTCCGCCCAAGAGACCCAGTACTTC.

This clonotype was counted between two and nine times. V usage is TRBV29-1 and J usage is TRBJ2-5; 7 bases are shared with TRBD2. Trimming at V came to 8 bases and at J to 4 bases, leaving 19 bases not matched to a gene. Germline CDR1 SQVTM, CDR2 ANQGSEA. The CDR3 has 16 amino acids. The CDR3 here is CSILAEEAPFGETQYF. In DNA form, the CDR3 reads TGCAGCATCCTAGCGGAGGAGGCACCTTTTGGAGAGACCCAGTACTTC.

This clonotype has more than one count but fewer than ten. The chain joins TRBV12-3 or TRBV12-4 to TRBJ1-1; 8 bases are a match to TRBD1. This CDR3 spans 19 amino acids. V was clipped by 6 bases and J by 1 base; unmatched bases: 19. The CDR3 nucleotides are TGTGCCAGCAGATACCTAGCCCTCCGACAGGGGACGGGGAACACTGAAGCTTTCTTT. Translating gives CASRYLALRQGTGNTEAFF.

This clonotype was observed a handful of times. The chain uses TRBV20-1 and TRBJ2-1; 9 bases are a match to TRBD1. The V gene end was trimmed by 6 bases and the J gene end by 2 bases; junction bases not matched to a gene: 5. The CDR3 contains 14 residues. The germline gives CDR1 DFQATT, CDR2 SNEGSKA (reference sequence). The CDR3 here is CSARTGGAYNEQFF. The DNA of the CDR3 is TGCAGTGCACGCACAGGGGGCGCCTACAATGAGCAGTTCTTC.

The V gene is TRBV5-1, the J gene TRBJ1-1; D not resolved. The V end lost 2 bases, the J end lost 5 bases, and 13 bases lay between the germline ends. CDR1 and CDR2 (germline): SGHRS, YFSETQ. The CDR3 length is 14 residues. The CDR3 here is CASSFQTTGTEAFF. CDR3 DNA sequence: TGCGCCAGCAGCTTTCAGACCACGGGGACTGAAGCTTTCTTT.

This clonotype was observed a handful of times. V and J are TRBV7-9 and TRBJ2-3, with 13 bases fitting TRBD2. The CDR3 contains 18 residues. Germline V gives CDR1 SEHNR, CDR2 FQNEAQ (reference sequence). V shed 5 bases and J 1 base; nucleotides not matched to a gene: 9. Here the CDR3 reads CASSKGLAGSPRTDTQYF. The CDR3 coding sequence is TGTGCCAGCAGCAAGGGACTAGCGGGGTCTCCCCGCACAGATACGCAGTATTTT.

There are a few counts of this clonotype. The V call is TRBV5-1, the J call TRBJ2-2; no clear D gene. The V end lost 0 bases, the J end lost 5 bases, and 11 bases lay between the germline ends. This CDR3 region has 15 residues. Looked up from germline, CDR1 is SGHRS and CDR2 is YFSETQ. As DNA, the CDR3 is TGCGCCAGCAGCTTGGTGGCCCGTGGGACCGGGGAGCTGTTTTTT. It translates to CASSLVARGTGELFF.

The chain recombines TRBV5-1 with TRBJ2-7; 9 bases align to TRBD1. V lost 4 bases and J lost 2; bases outside the gene matches: 7. The germline gives CDR1 SGHRS, CDR2 YFSETQ. This CDR3 has 15 amino acids. The CDR3 nucleotides read TGCGCCAGCAGCGGTGGACAGGGGCGGACCTACGAGCAGTACTTC. Encoded protein: CASSGGQGRTYEQYF.

The rearrangement links TRBV11-1 to TRBJ1-2; D call uncertain. Germline CDR1 is SGHAT and CDR2 is FQDESV (reference sequence). V was cut by 0 bases and J by 2 bases, with 13 bases left in between. This CDR3 has 16 amino acids. CDR3 in DNA: TGTGCCAGCAGCTTAGCGGGTAACGTCCGGAACTATGGCTACACCTTC. This sequence encodes CASSLAGNVRNYGYTF.

This clonotype was found a few times. This chain links TRBV27 with TRBJ2-3; D ambiguous. The CDR3 length is 12 residues. V was trimmed by 3 bases and J by 8 bases, leaving 9 bases between them. In germline, CDR1 is MNHEY, CDR2 SMNVEV (reference sequence). This CDR3 reads CASSFGLGTQYF. The CDR3 DNA is TGTGCCAGCAGTTTTGGATTGGGTACGCAGTATTTT.

CDR3 sequence reads: CASSLASHRGANYGYTF. The DNA of the CDR3 is TGCGCCAGCAGCTTGGCCTCGCACAGGGGAGCTAACTATGGCTACACCTTC. The rearrangement uses TRBV5-1 and TRBJ1-2; the match to TRBD1 covers 7 bases. V trimming: 0 bases; J trimming: 0 bases; junction bases outside the gene matches: 8. This CDR3 spans 17 amino acids. Germline CDR1 reads SGHRS; CDR2 reads YFSETQ.